This entry describes one T cell receptor (beta chain). The antigen is undetermined. The data were taken from a study of cytotoxic CD8 clonotypes in ibrutinib-treated CLL. Study details: Enrolment comprised roughly 11 relapsed/refractory and about 14 treatment-naive patients; under 18 were IGHV unmutated. Findings and limits, study-wide: Clonotypes that were public were uncommon, and they contracted or stayed stable on treatment. Baseline-level clonality went beyond age-matched healthy donors and moved in step with circulating CD8+ T-cell counts.

TCRdb's table, derived via immunoSEQ multiplex PCR, lists solely in-frame clones and lacks some. This repertoire shows 50,000 to 65,000 clones, roughly 59% found once; its top ten account for roughly 15%. Germline V gives CDR1 MNHEY, CDR2 SVGAGI. V was cut by 4 bases and J by 3 bases, with 16 bases left in between. The length of the CDR3 is 16 residues. V is TRBV6-5 and J is TRBJ1-5; D gene unclear. The TCR originated in a human donor with chronic lymphocytic leukemia. The specimen was PBMCs, collected after 12 months of ibrutinib treatment. The CDR3 nucleotides read TGTGCCAGCAGTTTGACCCCGGGCGCCAACAATCAGCCCCAGCATTTT. It specifies CASSLTPGANNQPQHF.